The source of this T cell receptor beta chain is a study of identical twins. Findings and limits, study-wide: Its conclusions, products of cross-sectional statistical analysis, did not come from following the same donors.

The germline CDR1 and CDR2 sequences are MNHEY and SVGAGI. V was clipped by 2 bases and J by 2 bases, with 10 bases between them. This CDR3 contains 15 residues. From the 5' RACE reads, TCRdb called clonotypes with MiXCR, one entry per CDR3 protein. The sample lists over 600,000 distinct CDR3 sequences, 21% occurring once. Concerning this clonotype itself: Its specificity is not known.

These data were likewise used in another study, on T cells expressing NK-cell markers. That paper states: Sorted CD3+CD56+NKG2C+, CD3+CD56+NKG2C- and CD3+CD56-NKG2C+ T cells provided the TCR beta repertoires.

The TCR originated in a woman under 30 in good health. V is TRBV6-5 and J is TRBJ1-5; no clear D gene. Sequences were obtained from PBMCs. The CDR3 bases are TGTGCCAGCAGTTACACCTCTTTTGGCAATCAGCCCCAGCATTTT. As protein: CASSYTSFGNQPQHF.